The 21 T cell receptor beta chains below were found in one sample sequenced in a study of glioma-infiltrating T cells after dendritic cell vaccination. Assay used: immunoSEQ multiplex PCR; TCRdb lists only in-frame clones, some missing. The repertoire consists of tens of thousands of clones, with 83% occurring once and the leading ten covering roughly 6.8%. Time point noted: after dendritic cell vaccination, including at tumor progression/relapse. The starting material was blood, obtained after dendritic cell vaccination. The receptors here all came from a human donor with glioblastoma.

The rearrangement uses TRBV19 and TRBJ1-2; D is perhaps TRBD1 (5 bases). V lost 5 bases and J lost 4, with 14 bases in between. Germline V gene sequence: CDR1 LNHDA, CDR2 SQIVND (reference sequence). The CDR3 has 14 amino acids. This CDR3 reads CASSGTVSPYGYTF. The DNA of the CDR3 is TGTGCCAGTAGTGGGACTGTCTCGCCCTATGGCTACACCTTC. Full variable domain (outside the CDR3, taken from reference TRBV19 and TRBJ1-2): DGGITQSPKYLFRKEGQNVTLSCEQNLNHDAMYWYRQDPGQGLRLIYYSQIVNDFQKGDIAEGYSVSREKKESFPLTVTSAQKNPTAFYLCASSGTVSPYGYTFGSGTRLTVV.

V usage is TRBV6-1 and J usage is TRBJ2-2; D is perhaps TRBD1 (6 bases). The CDR3 extends over 14 amino acids. V was shortened by 5 bases and J by 3 bases, with 10 bases between the two germline ends. In germline, CDR1 is MNHNS, CDR2 SASEGT. For the CDR3, the DNA is TGTGCCAGCAGTACGGCAGGGGACACCGGGGAGCTGTTTTTT. Translation gives CASSTAGDTGELFF.

The CDR3 reads CASSQDRWQPQHF. CDR3 coding DNA: TGCGCCAGCAGCCAAGATCGGTGGCAGCCCCAGCATTTT. The chain employs TRBV4-3 and TRBJ1-5, with D unresolved. This CDR3 spans 13 amino acids. V lost 0 bases, J lost 7 bases, and 7 bases lay in between. The germline CDR1 and CDR2 sequences are LGHNA and YSLEER.

The chain is built from TRBV10-3 and TRBJ2-1, with D perhaps TRBD2 (6 bases). CDR1 and CDR2 from the germline V gene are ENHRY and SYGVKD. Trimming removed 9 bases at V and 10 bases at J, with 22 bases between. CDR3 length: 14 amino acids. The CDR3 nucleotides read TGTGCCATTACACCGGGGCGGGACGGGGGAGAGCAGTTCTTC. Amino acids: CAITPGRDGGEQFF.

The chain is built from TRBV2 and TRBJ1-1; D is ambiguous. Germline CDR1 is SNHLY and CDR2 is FYNNEI. The CDR3 spans 15 residues. V lost 4 bases to trimming and J lost 3 bases, with 15 bases between them. The CDR3 DNA reads TGTGCCAGCAGTGTCGCTTGGGAGTTTGACACTGAAGCTTTCTTT. Amino acid sequence: CASSVAWEFDTEAFF.

This clone was found a few times. The chain joins TRBV4-3 to TRBJ2-1; D ambiguous. This CDR3 has 15 residues. The V end was cut by 3 bases, the J end by 5 bases, with 14 bases between. CDR1 is LGHNA, CDR2 YSLEER, per germline. CDR3 sequence reads: CASSQHNEPDNEQFF. CDR3 sequence (DNA): TGCGCCAGCAGCCAGCATAATGAACCGGACAATGAGCAGTTCTTC.

The V gene is TRBV13, the J gene TRBJ1-1, with 8 nucleotides matching TRBD1. In germline, CDR1 is PRHDT, CDR2 FYEKMQ (reference sequence). CDR3 length equals 15 residues. After removal of 1 base from V and 4 bases from J, the junction contained 5 bases not matched to a gene. As DNA, the CDR3 is TGTGCCAGCAGCTTAGAGATTGGGACAGGCACTGAAGCTTTCTTT. The encoded protein is CASSLEIGTGTEAFF.

The J gene is TRBJ2-7, the V gene TRBV11-2; D is undetermined. This CDR3 spans 14 amino acids. V was cut by 4 bases and J by 2 bases, with 12 bases left in between. Per germline, CDR1 SGHAT and CDR2 FQNNGV. CDR3 region: CASSSLVLTYEQYF. The CDR3 nucleotides read TGTGCCAGCAGCTCACTTGTCCTTACCTACGAGCAGTACTTC. The complete variable domain, with remaining parts taken from reference TRBV11-2 and TRBJ2-7, reads EAGVAQSPRYKIIEKRQSVAFWCNPISGHATLYWYQQILGQGPKLLIQFQNNGVVDDSQLPKDRFSAERLKGVDSTLKIQPAKLEDSAVYLCASSSLVLTYEQYFGPGTRLTVT.

The rearrangement links TRBV19 to TRBJ1-5; D uncertain. V was clipped by 6 bases and J by 3 bases, with 12 bases between them. From germline, CDR1 is LNHDA and CDR2 SQIVND (reference sequence). The CDR3 has 14 amino acids. For the CDR3, the DNA is TGTGCCAGTAGCCGCAGCGGAATCAATCAGCCCCAGCATTTT. Its translation: CASSRSGINQPQHF.

This clone has just a few counts. The chain recombines TRBV9 with TRBJ2-5; 12 nucleotides agree with TRBD2. Germline V lookup: CDR1 SGDLS, CDR2 YYNGEE. This CDR3 is built from 15 residues. Trimming at V came to 3 bases and at J to 5 bases, leaving 5 bases not matched to a gene. The CDR3 sequence is CASSATSGGWETQYF. The DNA for the CDR3 is TGTGCCAGCAGCGCGACTAGCGGGGGCTGGGAGACCCAGTACTTC.

The V gene is TRBV13, the J gene TRBJ1-4, with 8 bases lining up with TRBD1. CDR3 length: 14 amino acids. CDR1 and CDR2 (germline): PRHDT, FYEKMQ (reference sequence). The V segment lost 5 bases and the J segment 5 bases; nucleotides outside the gene matches: 4. Here the CDR3 DNA reads TGTGCCAGCAGCCGGGACAGGAGAAATGAAAAACTGTTTTTT. It yields the protein CASSRDRRNEKLFF. The whole variable domain, filled in from reference TRBV13 and TRBJ1-4, reads AAGVIQSPRHLIKEKRETATLKCYPIPRHDTVYWYQQGPGQDPQFLISFYEKMQSDKGSIPDRFSAQQFSDYHSELNMSSLELGDSALYFCASSRDRRNEKLFFGSGTQLSVL.

The V gene is TRBV6-6, the J gene TRBJ2-1, with 10 bases matching TRBD2. Germline-derived CDR1 and CDR2 are MNHNY and SVGAGI (reference sequence). The CDR3 runs to 15 residues. V lost 5 bases and J lost 2; bases outside the gene matches: 3. Here the CDR3 DNA reads TGTGCCAGCAGTAAAGCGGGGGGGCCCTACAATGAGCAGTTCTTC. It specifies CASSKAGGPYNEQFF.

This chain's CDR3 is CASSQKGWSKDMNTEAFF. For the CDR3, the DNA is TGTGCCAGCAGCCAAAAAGGGTGGTCGAAGGACATGAACACTGAAGCTTTCTTT. This chain uses TRBV4-2 with TRBJ1-1, with TRBD1 as a possible D gene (5 bases). There are 18 residues in the CDR3. Germline V gene lookup returns CDR1 LGHNA and CDR2 YNFKEQ. V shed 2 bases and J shed 0 bases, with 19 bases lying between them.

The chain recombines TRBV19 with TRBJ2-2, with TRBD2 matching over 8 bases. This CDR3 is 15 amino acids long. V trimming: 7 bases; J trimming: 5 bases; junction bases outside the gene matches: 9. Germline CDR1 reads LNHDA; CDR2 reads SQIVND (reference sequence). The CDR3 loop reads CASNSGGSRTGELFF. The CDR3 DNA sequence: TGTGCCAGTAATTCGGGAGGGAGTCGGACCGGGGAGCTGTTTTTT.

CDR3 region: CASSLDAGAHNEQFF. CDR3 bases: TGCGCCAGCAGCTTGGATGCGGGGGCCCACAATGAGCAGTTCTTC. The chain joins TRBV5-1 to TRBJ2-1, with D possibly being TRBD2 (7 bases). Trimming left V 0 bases short and J 5 bases short, with 12 bases between. This CDR3 spans 15 amino acids. Germline V CDR1 and CDR2: SGHRS, YFSETQ.

The J gene is TRBJ2-1, the V gene TRBV5-1; D gene unclear. CDR3 size: 14 residues. The V end was cut by 3 bases, the J end by 3 bases, with 10 bases between. Germline CDR1 reads SGHRS; CDR2 reads YFSETQ. CDR3 sequence: CASSSTGGYNEQFF. For the CDR3, the DNA is TGCGCCAGCAGCTCTACCGGCGGCTACAATGAGCAGTTCTTC.

The CDR3 loop is CASSDSLEQYF. The CDR3 nucleotides are TGTGCCAGCAGCGACAGCTTAGAGCAGTACTTC. The chain links TRBV7-9 to TRBJ2-7, with a weak D call TRBD1 (5 bases). Germline CDR1 is SEHNR and CDR2 is FQNEAQ (reference sequence). The CDR3 is 11 residues long. The V gene lost 5 bases and the J gene lost 7 bases, with 9 bases spanning the gap.

The genes are TRBV9 and TRBJ1-6; TRBD1 agrees at 8 bases. This CDR3 is 15 amino acids long. With 4 bases clipped from V and 12 bases from J, the junction kept 12 bases outside the gene matches. Germline V gene sequence: CDR1 SGDLS, CDR2 YYNGEE. The DNA for the CDR3 is TGTGCCAGCAGCCCCCGGACAGGGAATTCCGGACCCCTCCACTTT. This encodes CASSPRTGNSGPLHF. Drawing the rest from reference TRBV9 and TRBJ1-6, the complete variable domain is DSGVTQTPKHLITATGQRVTLRCSPRSGDLSVYWYQQSLDQGLQFLIQYYNGEERAKGNILERFSAQQFPDLHSELNLSSLELGDSALYFCASSPRTGNSGPLHFGNGTRLTVT.

This chain uses TRBV11-2 with TRBJ1-3; D remains ambiguous. The CDR3 is made up of 14 amino acids. The germline CDR1 and CDR2 sequences are SGHAT and FQNNGV. V was shortened by 1 base and J by 2 bases, with 6 bases between the two germline ends. CDR3 protein: CASSLGSAGNTIYF. The CDR3 coding sequence is TGTGCCAGCAGCTTAGGATCAGCTGGAAACACCATATATTTT.

This chain uses TRBV2 with TRBJ2-7; TRBD1 agrees at 9 bases. Per the germline V gene, CDR1 is SNHLY and CDR2 is FYNNEI. Losses at the gene ends were 7 bases for V and 3 bases for J; bases not matched to a gene: 10. The CDR3 consists of 15 residues. The CDR3, as DNA: TGTGCCAGCACGGACAGGGGCCATAACAACTACGAGCAGTACTTC. This gives the protein CASTDRGHNNYEQYF.

The chain couples TRBV9 to TRBJ1-3; D call uncertain. Germline V gene data show CDR1 as SGDLS and CDR2 as YYNGEE. Trimming stripped 2 bases from V and 3 bases from J, with 6 bases between. The CDR3 contains 13 residues. The DNA for the CDR3 is TGTGCCAGCAGCGTTGAGTTTGGAAACACCATATATTTT. This sequence encodes CASSVEFGNTIYF.